This T cell receptor (beta chain) was captured by sequencing in a study of Ad26.COV2.S vaccination and SARS-CoV-2 variants. Produced via immunoSEQ multiplex PCR; TCRdb's table is partial and in-frame only. The data hold 85,000 to 95,000 clones, with approximately 77% observed a single time. Findings of the study overall: The TCR breadth and depth analyses may have produced an underestimate of total T cell responses. Reportedly, spike-specific CD8+ and CD4+ T cell responses achieved substantial breadth once vaccination had taken place. Placebo recipients and vaccine recipients were similar in non-spike TCR breadth. Vaccine recipients surpassed placebo recipients in spike-specific TCR breadth.

A remark on this clone: Its specificity is unknown.

CDR1 SGHVS and CDR2 FQNEAQ come from the germline V gene. This CDR3 is 22 amino acids long. Trimming left V 5 bases short and J 0 bases short, with 32 bases between. This clonotype was obtained from a human donor who had recovered from COVID-19. The starting material was peripheral blood, obtained after recovery from COVID-19. The chain joins TRBV7-8 to TRBJ1-5; D is perhaps TRBD1 (5 bases). The CDR3 here is CASSQRRAGWTPQRTSNQPQHF. Here the CDR3 DNA reads TGTGCCAGCAGCCAGAGGAGGGCAGGGTGGACCCCCCAAAGAACTAGCAATCAGCCCCAGCATTTT. Based on the CDR3 plus reference TRBV7-8 and TRBJ1-5, the full variable domain is GAGVSQSPRYKVAKRGQDVALRCDPISGHVSLFWYQQALGQGPEFLTYFQNEAQLDKSGLPSDRFFAERPEGSVSTLKIQRTQQEDSAVYLCASSQRRAGWTPQRTSNQPQHFGDGTRLSIL.